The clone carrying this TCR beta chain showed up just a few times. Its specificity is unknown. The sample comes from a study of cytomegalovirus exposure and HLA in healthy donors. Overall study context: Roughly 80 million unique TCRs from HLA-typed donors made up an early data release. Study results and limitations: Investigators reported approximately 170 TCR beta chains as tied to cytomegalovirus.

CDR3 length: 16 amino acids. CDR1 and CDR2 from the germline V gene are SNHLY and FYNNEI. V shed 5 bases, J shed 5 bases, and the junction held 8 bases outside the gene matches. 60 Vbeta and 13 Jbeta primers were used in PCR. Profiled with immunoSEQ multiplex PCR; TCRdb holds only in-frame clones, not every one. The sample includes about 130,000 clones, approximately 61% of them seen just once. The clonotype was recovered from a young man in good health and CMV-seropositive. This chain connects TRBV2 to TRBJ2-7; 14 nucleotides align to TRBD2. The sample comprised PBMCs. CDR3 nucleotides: TGTGCCAGCAGTCGGACTAGCGGGAGGCTTTCCCACGAGCAGTACTTC. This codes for CASSRTSGRLSHEQYF.